This T cell receptor (beta chain) was retrieved from a study of blood T cell repertoires in COVID-19. Study information: Sources were T cells, B-cell-depleted T cells, or PBMCs; the material itself was cDNA or gDNA.

V was clipped by 3 bases and J by 0 bases, with 5 bases between them. Germline V gene lookup returns CDR1 SGHTA and CDR2 FQGNSA. The CDR3 is 13 residues long. The protocol was immunoSEQ multiplex PCR, while the TCRdb copy is restricted to in-frame clones and leaves out a portion. This table holds some 180,000 clones, roughly 82% found once. The source of this sequence is a woman aged 55 to 70 with COVID-19, enrolled during active disease. The material sequenced was peripheral blood. The chain uses TRBV7-2 and TRBJ1-1; unclear D gene. As DNA, the CDR3 is TGTGCCAGCAGCTTCCAGTTGAACACTGAAGCTTTCTTT. This codes for CASSFQLNTEAFF.